The clone carrying this TCR beta chain was recorded at least ten times. Its antigen is unidentified. Germline trimming cut 6 bases from V and 6 bases from J; bases unmatched to any gene: 14. CDR1 is MNHEY, CDR2 SVGAGI, per germline. CDR3 length: 15 amino acids. Amplification of the TCR beta CDR3 regions used RNA transcripts (as template). The first-round RT-PCR employed HTBI primers together with the Qiagen OneStep RT-PCR kit. A multiplex PCR was then performed as the second round. TCRdb passed the multiplex PCR reads through MiXCR, listing each CDR3 protein once. The sample records more than 300,000 distinct CDR3 sequences, 15% to 20% being singletons. The sample comes from a study of Graves' ophthalmopathy and Graves' hyperthyroidism. From fresh peripheral blood, approximately 10 ml in volume, the PBMCs were obtained. General observations from the study: This model predicted ophthalmopathy progression (sensitivity approximately 68%, specificity around 72%).

The sequenced material came from peripheral blood. This receptor was obtained from an adult woman with stable Graves' hyperthyroidism. This chain connects TRBV6-5 to TRBJ2-7; 7 bases are shared with TRBD2. The CDR3 is CASRGGDYHLSEQYF. The CDR3 DNA follows: TGTGCCAGCAGGGGGGGGGACTACCATCTATCCGAGCAGTACTTC.